This T cell receptor (beta chain) emerged from a study of T cells after yellow fever vaccination. In its sample, this clonotype was seen many times. Each CDR3 protein gets one entry after TCRdb re-called the 5' RACE reads with MiXCR. The profile shows some 26,000 distinct CDR3 sequences, 3.4% of them singletons. The sequence derives from a man younger than 35 who received the YFV17D yellow fever vaccine. Sequencing was performed on PBMCs, either bulk or a sorted T-cell subset (CD4+, CD8+, memory, or dextramer-sorted; not recorded which), taken approximately 40 days after the first yellow fever vaccination.

In DNA, the CDR3 is TGTGCCAGCAGTTTAGGCCCCAGGGTGTCTATGGCTCGGAACACTGAAGCTTTCTTT. It codes for CASSLGPRVSMARNTEAFF. The genes are TRBV12-3 or TRBV12-4 and TRBJ1-1, with D tentatively TRBD1 (5 bases). The CDR3 has 19 residues. The V end was cut by 1 base, the J end by 1 base, with 22 bases between.